The T cell receptor (beta chain) described here comes from a study of shared clonotypes between healthy human individuals. Study-level points and caveats: Generally, naive subsets came out with larger estimated richness than memory subsets.

Note on this clone: Antigen: not known.

This CDR3 has 14 residues. V lost 2 bases and J lost 5, with 9 bases in between. Germline-derived CDR1 and CDR2 are MNHNY and SVGAGI (reference sequence). Donors comprised healthy HIV-negative adults lacking recent acute infections or vaccinations. In the CD4+ fraction, cells were divided into CD45RA+ naive and CD45RA-negative memory subsets. Several immunoSEQ 96-well plates shared each subset's DNA, each plate a replicate. The method was immunoSEQ multiplex PCR; TCRdb's version includes in-frame clones alone and lacks a portion of them. The repertoire holds hundreds of thousands of clones, with roughly 72% as singletons.

Material: memory CD4+ T cells sorted from blood. Indicated subset: CD45RA-negative fraction. The chain carries TRBV6-6 and TRBJ1-4; D ambiguous. The TCR comes from a woman aged 30 to 39 in good health. For the CDR3, the DNA is TGTGCCAGCAGTTACGATGGGCAGAATGAAAAACTGTTTTTT. Translated: CASSYDGQNEKLFF.